The 29 T cell receptor beta chains below all came from one sample that was sequenced in a study of T cell repertoires in cytomegalovirus infection. Each CDR3 protein gets one entry after TCRdb re-called the reads with MiXCR. The sample contains some 180,000 distinct CDR3 sequences, roughly 19% of which appear only once. What was sequenced was PBMCs. The receptors here all came from a human donor in good health (CMV status not recorded). Some clones in this sample may be carry-over from other donors' samples.

This clonotype was seen a handful of times. J is TRBJ1-2 and V is TRBV19; D is unresolved. The ends were cut back, 0 bases at V and 8 bases at J, with 10 bases in the middle. The CDR3 spans 13 residues. Per the germline V gene, CDR1 is LNHDA and CDR2 is SQIVND (reference sequence). The CDR3 spells CASSIEGVRGYTF. In nucleotides, the CDR3 is TGTGCCAGTAGTATAGAGGGCGTTCGCGGCTACACCTTC.

This clonotype was detected only a few times. The genes are TRBV19 and TRBJ2-6; the D gene is possibly TRBD2 (6 bases). The CDR3 is 15 residues long. Between the trimmed V and J ends, which lost 7 bases and 0 bases, there was a span of 10 bases. In germline, CDR1 is LNHDA, CDR2 SQIVND (reference sequence). CDR3 loop: CASNGGASGANVLTF. In DNA form, the CDR3 reads TGTGCCAGTAATGGCGGGGCCTCTGGGGCCAACGTCCTGACTTTC.

The rearrangement joins TRBV6-5 to TRBJ1-2; no reliable D call. The CDR3 covers 13 residues. Trimming left V 4 bases short and J 8 bases short, with 14 bases between. Germline V lookup: CDR1 MNHEY, CDR2 SVGAGI. The CDR3 coding sequence is TGTGCCAGCAGTTCGGGCCGCCTCACAGGCTACACCTTC. This codes for CASSSGRLTGYTF.

This clonotype was counted between two and nine times. V gene TRBV28 combines with J gene TRBJ2-3; D could derive from TRBD1 or TRBD2 (7 bases each). The germline V gene encodes CDR1 MDHEN and CDR2 SYDVKM. The CDR3 is 15 amino acids. The germline V and J ends were trimmed by 5 bases and 1 base, with 13 bases remaining between them. CDR3 nucleotides: TGTGCCAGCAGTCGACAGGGAGGGGGCACAGATACGCAGTATTTT. Translated, it gives CASSRQGGGTDTQYF.

This rearrangement joins TRBV9 to TRBJ1-3; no clear D gene. This CDR3 comprises 17 residues. From germline, CDR1 is SGDLS and CDR2 YYNGEE. Trimming left V 0 bases short and J 2 bases short, with 15 bases between. DNA of the CDR3: TGTGCCAGCAGCGTAGGAGGTTTTAGATTTACTGGAAACACCATATATTTT. Protein product: CASSVGGFRFTGNTIYF.

In its sample, this clonotype was seen a few times. V gene TRBV19 combines with J gene TRBJ2-3; 11 bases map to TRBD2. This CDR3 is 18 amino acids long. J was trimmed by 7 bases and V by 2 bases; bases with no gene match: 14. CDR1 and CDR2 from the germline V gene are LNHDA and SQIVND (reference sequence). The CDR3 reads CASSIRASGGSGGNTQYF. CDR3 in DNA: TGTGCCAGTAGTATACGGGCTAGCGGGGGGTCCGGCGGAAATACGCAGTATTTT.

The sample holds many counts of this clonotype. V usage is TRBV7-2 and J usage is TRBJ2-5; maybe TRBD1 (5 bases). In germline, CDR1 is SGHTA, CDR2 FQGNSA. The CDR3 totals 15 residues. V lost 5 bases, J lost 5 bases, and 18 bases lay in between. CDR3 coding DNA: TGTGCCAGCAGCCTCACCGACCAGGGCGGCGAGACCCAGTACTTC. This translates into CASSLTDQGGETQYF.

This clonotype was detected many times. The chain joins TRBV15 to TRBJ2-1; D gene unclear. The germline gives CDR1 LNHNV, CDR2 YYDKDF (reference sequence). V was shortened by 0 bases and J by 0 bases, with 6 bases between the two germline ends. CDR3 length: 15 residues. CDR3 protein: CATSREGGSYNEQFF. As DNA, the CDR3 is TGTGCCACCAGCAGAGAGGGTGGCTCCTACAATGAGCAGTTCTTC.

The chain carries TRBV2 and TRBJ2-3; no reliable D call. Trimming cost V 8 bases and J 4 bases, with 10 bases left between them. The germline CDR1 and CDR2 sequences are SNHLY and FYNNEI. The CDR3 runs 12 residues. The CDR3 loop reads CASSYSADTQYF. For the CDR3, the DNA is TGTGCCAGCTCTTACTCAGCAGATACGCAGTATTTT.

V is TRBV5-4 and J is TRBJ1-2; no reliable D call. The CDR3 runs to 13 residues. Trimming removed 4 bases from V and 4 bases from J, with 11 bases in between. Germline CDR1 and CDR2: SGHNT and YYREEE (reference sequence). The CDR3 bases are TGTGCCAGCAGCCACCGGGCCAGCTATGGCTACACCTTC. Translating gives CASSHRASYGYTF. Using reference TRBV5-4 and TRBJ1-2 for the parts outside the CDR3, the full variable domain is ETGVTQSPTHLIKTRGQQVTLRCSSQSGHNTVSWYQQALGQGPQFIFQYYREEENGRGNFPPRFSGLQFPNYSSELNVNALELDDSALYLCASSHRASYGYTFGSGTRLTVV.

The chain employs TRBV11-2 and TRBJ1-5; D is ambiguous. Germline V gene data show CDR1 as SGHAT and CDR2 as FQNNGV. V was pared by 2 bases and J by 0 bases, with 8 bases between. CDR3 length: 15 amino acids. CDR3 in DNA: TGTGCCAGCAGCTTAAGAGGGTATAGCAATCAGCCCCAGCATTTT. Its translation: CASSLRGYSNQPQHF.

The chain combines TRBV11-2 with TRBJ2-7; 9 bases agree with TRBD1. V lost 1 base and J lost 5; bases outside the gene matches: 6. The CDR3 covers 15 residues. Germline V lookup: CDR1 SGHAT, CDR2 FQNNGV. CDR3 amino acids: CASSLGTGETDEQYF. The CDR3 bases are TGTGCCAGCAGCTTAGGGACAGGGGAGACGGACGAGCAGTACTTC.

This clonotype was seen only a few times. This chain connects TRBV12-3 or TRBV12-4 to TRBJ1-5; D unresolved. The CDR3 runs 15 residues. Trimming removed 0 bases from V and 4 bases from J, with 10 bases in between. Written as DNA, the CDR3 is TGTGCCAGCAGTTTAGCGGCAGGTGTTAATCAGCCCCAGCATTTT. It encodes CASSLAAGVNQPQHF.

The chain is built from TRBV5-1 and TRBJ1-2, with TRBD1 matching 11 bases. The V segment lost 6 bases and the J segment 7 bases; nucleotides outside the gene matches: 14. This CDR3 contains 16 residues. Germline V gives CDR1 SGHRS, CDR2 YFSETQ. CDR3 loop: CASTEGSGTGGSGYTF. CDR3 DNA sequence: TGCGCCAGCACCGAAGGGTCCGGGACAGGGGGATCTGGCTACACCTTC. The variable domain in full, with the rest retrieved from reference TRBV5-1 and TRBJ1-2, is KAGVTQTPRYLIKTRGQQVTLSCSPISGHRSVSWYQQTPGQGLQFLFEYFSETQRNKGNFPGRFSGRQFSNSRSEMNVSTLELGDSALYLCASTEGSGTGGSGYTFGSGTRLTVV.

A few counts support this clonotype. The V and J genes are TRBV20-1 and TRBJ2-1; 9 bases agree with TRBD2. This CDR3 has 15 residues. Germline assignment: CDR1 DFQATT and CDR2 SNEGSKA (reference sequence). The junction had 8 bases not matched to a gene; V was cut back by 4 bases and J by 4 bases. The CDR3 is CSATPLAGKYNEQFF. CDR3 sequence (DNA): TGCAGTGCTACACCCCTAGCGGGGAAATACAATGAGCAGTTCTTC.

This clonotype was observed many times. The rearrangement links TRBV11-2 to TRBJ2-7; D is uncertain. Germline assignment: CDR1 SGHAT and CDR2 FQNNGV. The V end was cut by 4 bases, the J end by 0 bases, with 13 bases between. The CDR3 contains 15 residues. The CDR3 nucleotides read TGTGCCAGCAGCTCAGCAACGGTCAGCTCCTACGAGCAGTACTTC. It encodes CASSSATVSSYEQYF.

This clonotype was seen only a few times. The V and J genes are TRBV7-9 and TRBJ1-4; D is uncertain. Germline-derived CDR1 and CDR2 are SEHNR and FQNEAQ (reference sequence). Trimming took off 1 base at V and 8 bases at J, with 5 bases between the two ends. The CDR3 spans 12 residues. The CDR3 is CASSLDGEKLFF. In DNA form, the CDR3 reads TGTGCCAGCAGCTTAGATGGGGAAAAACTGTTTTTT.

The CDR3 DNA reads TGTGCCAGTCGCGACAGCGGTTCGGGCGGTGGCTACACCTTC. It specifies CASRDSGSGGGYTF. The V and J genes are TRBV27 and TRBJ1-2, with a tentative D call TRBD1 (5 bases). Trimming shortened V by 9 bases and J by 7 bases, and 21 bases separated the two germline ends. Germline loops: CDR1 MNHEY, CDR2 SMNVEV (reference sequence). This CDR3 is built from 14 residues.

The CDR3 DNA reads as TGCGCCAGCAGGACTACGATCCTAGCGGGGTCTTACGAGCAGTACTTC. This codes for CASRTTILAGSYEQYF. This rearrangement joins TRBV10-2 to TRBJ2-7; 9 bases are a match to TRBD2. J lost 4 bases, V lost 6 bases, and 13 bases had no gene match. Germline V gives CDR1 WSHSY, CDR2 SAAADI. The CDR3 runs to 16 residues.

The V gene is TRBV6-4, the J gene TRBJ2-1, with TRBD2 identical over 8 bases. This CDR3 region has 14 residues. CDR1 and CDR2 from the germline V gene are MRHNA and SNTAGT. V lost 3 bases, J lost 3 bases, and 1 base stayed unmatched. The CDR3, as DNA: TGTGCCAGCAGTGAGACTAGCGACTACAATGAGCAGTTCTTC. Its translation: CASSETSDYNEQFF.

This clonotype showed up just a few times. The chain combines TRBV19 with TRBJ2-2, with D possibly being TRBD1 (6 bases). This CDR3 has 13 amino acids. V lost 3 bases, J lost 8 bases, and 10 bases lay in between. Germline CDR1 and CDR2: LNHDA and SQIVND (reference sequence). In nucleotides, the CDR3 is TGTGCCAGTAGTATTTTAGGGGGTGGGGAGCTGTTTTTT. This translates into CASSILGGGELFF.

The chain is built from TRBV7-3 and TRBJ2-3, with D possibly matching TRBD2 (6 bases). The germline V gene has CDR1 SGHTA and CDR2 FQGTGA. This CDR3 spans 12 amino acids. The V end was cut by 5 bases, the J end by 7 bases, with 10 bases between. The CDR3 DNA follows: TGTGCCAGCAGCCCGGCGGGGAATACGCAGTATTTT. Protein: CASSPAGNTQYF.

The J gene is TRBJ2-5, the V gene TRBV12-3 or TRBV12-4; TRBD2 matches at 9 bases. The CDR3 contains 17 residues. The V and J ends lost 3 bases and 1 base, in that order; junction bases with no gene match: 9. The CDR3 DNA sequence: TGTGCCAGCAGTTTGGGCATTACTAGCGGGTTCCAAGAGACCCAGTACTTC. It codes for CASSLGITSGFQETQYF.

This clonotype was found many times. This chain connects TRBV7-3 to TRBJ2-1; 9 bases agree with TRBD2. The V gene end was trimmed by 2 bases and the J gene end by 2 bases; junction bases not matched to a gene: 4. Germline CDR1 reads SGHTA; CDR2 reads FQGTGA. This CDR3 contains 16 residues. The CDR3 sequence: CASSLRVAGAYNEQFF. CDR3 nucleotides: TGTGCCAGCAGCTTACGGGTAGCGGGAGCCTACAATGAGCAGTTCTTC.

The chain carries TRBV19 and TRBJ2-7; D not resolved. V lost 5 bases to trimming and J lost 2 bases, with 16 bases between them. This CDR3 has 15 amino acids. Germline CDR1 and CDR2: LNHDA and SQIVND (reference sequence). The CDR3 sequence is CASSDLAAGAYEQYF. The CDR3 bases are TGTGCCAGTAGTGATTTGGCGGCAGGAGCCTACGAGCAGTACTTC.

The CDR3 DNA follows: TGCAGCGTTGAAGTTCGGGTTGGTAATGAAAAACTGTTTTTT. It codes for CSVEVRVGNEKLFF. The V gene is TRBV29-1, the J gene TRBJ1-4; D gene ambiguous. This CDR3 contains 14 residues. Per the germline V gene, CDR1 is SQVTM and CDR2 is ANQGSEA. V was pared by 1 base and J by 4 bases, with 10 bases between.

This clonotype was counted only a few times. A single base separates this from a much larger clone, so it may be a read error. CDR3 DNA: TGTGCCAGCAGCTTCTACGGGAACACTGAAGCTTTCTTT. This gives the protein CASSFYGNTEAFF. V and J are TRBV7-8 and TRBJ1-1; D not resolved. The CDR3 spans 13 residues. V gave up 3 bases and J gave up 1 base, with 6 bases separating them. Looked up from germline, CDR1 is SGHVS and CDR2 is FQNEAQ. The full variable domain, in which reference TRBV7-8 and TRBJ1-1 provide the parts outside the CDR3, is GAGVSQSPRYKVAKRGQDVALRCDPISGHVSLFWYQQALGQGPEFLTYFQNEAQLDKSGLPSDRFFAERPEGSVSTLKIQRTQQEDSAVYLCASSFYGNTEAFFGQGTRLTVV.

The chain has TRBV27 and TRBJ2-5; 7 bases align to TRBD1. J gave up 3 bases and V 3 bases, and 7 bases lay outside the gene matches. Looked up from germline, CDR1 is MNHEY and CDR2 is SMNVEV (reference sequence). There are 15 residues in the CDR3. The CDR3 DNA reads as TGTGCCAGCAGTTTGGGACAGACGAAGAAAGAGACCCAGTACTTC. Translation: CASSLGQTKKETQYF.

This clonotype was seen more than once but under ten times. V and J are TRBV7-9 and TRBJ2-5, with 11 nucleotides matching TRBD2. This CDR3 has 16 amino acids. The germline V gene has CDR1 SEHNR and CDR2 FQNEAQ (reference sequence). Trimming at V came to 5 bases and at J to 5 bases, leaving 10 bases not matched to a gene. CDR3 amino acids: CASSQLAGGPGETQYF. The CDR3, as DNA: TGTGCCAGCAGCCAATTAGCGGGAGGGCCTGGGGAGACCCAGTACTTC.